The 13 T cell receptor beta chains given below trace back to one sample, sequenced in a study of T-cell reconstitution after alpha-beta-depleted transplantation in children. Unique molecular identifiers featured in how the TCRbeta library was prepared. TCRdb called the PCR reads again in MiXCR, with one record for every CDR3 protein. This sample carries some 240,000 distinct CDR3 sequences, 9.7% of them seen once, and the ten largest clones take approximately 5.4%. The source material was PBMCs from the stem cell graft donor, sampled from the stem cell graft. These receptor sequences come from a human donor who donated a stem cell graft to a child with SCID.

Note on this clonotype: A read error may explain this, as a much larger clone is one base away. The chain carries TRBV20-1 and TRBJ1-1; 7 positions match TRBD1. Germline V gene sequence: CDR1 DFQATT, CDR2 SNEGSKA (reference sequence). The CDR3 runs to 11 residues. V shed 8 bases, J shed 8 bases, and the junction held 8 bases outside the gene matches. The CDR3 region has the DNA TGCAGTTCTTTGGGACAGCCCGAAGCTTTCTTT. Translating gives CSSLGQPEAFF.

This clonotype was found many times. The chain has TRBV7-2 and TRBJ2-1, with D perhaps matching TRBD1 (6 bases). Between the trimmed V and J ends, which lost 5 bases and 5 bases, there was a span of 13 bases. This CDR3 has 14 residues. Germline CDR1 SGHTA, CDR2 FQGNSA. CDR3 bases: TGTGCCAGCAGCCGAGGGGGTTGGGACAATGAGCAGTTCTTC. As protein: CASSRGGWDNEQFF.

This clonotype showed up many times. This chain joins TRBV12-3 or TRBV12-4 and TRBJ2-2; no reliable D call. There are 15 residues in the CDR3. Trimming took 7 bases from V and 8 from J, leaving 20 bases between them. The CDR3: CASTDQGPSKGELFF. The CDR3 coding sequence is TGTGCCAGCACCGACCAAGGACCCTCAAAGGGGGAGCTGTTTTTT.

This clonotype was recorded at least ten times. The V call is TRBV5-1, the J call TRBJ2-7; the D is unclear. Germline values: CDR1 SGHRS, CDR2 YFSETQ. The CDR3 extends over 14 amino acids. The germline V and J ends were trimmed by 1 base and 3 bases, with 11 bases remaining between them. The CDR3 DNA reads TGCGCCAGCAGCTTGATAAGGGATGGCTACGAGCAGTACTTC. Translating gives CASSLIRDGYEQYF.

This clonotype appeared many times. The CDR3 here is CASSYPSGLYSPLHF. The CDR3 DNA reads as TGTGCCAGCAGTTATCCCTCGGGTCTGTATTCACCCCTCCACTTT. This chain connects TRBV2 to TRBJ1-6; D call uncertain. Trimming took off 5 bases at V and 8 bases at J, with 16 bases between the two ends. This CDR3 spans 15 amino acids. Germline V gives CDR1 SNHLY, CDR2 FYNNEI.

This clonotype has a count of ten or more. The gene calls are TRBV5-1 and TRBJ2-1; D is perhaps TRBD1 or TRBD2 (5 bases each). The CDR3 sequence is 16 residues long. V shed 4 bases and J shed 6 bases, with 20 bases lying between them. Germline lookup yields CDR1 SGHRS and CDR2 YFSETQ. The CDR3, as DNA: TGCGCCAGCAGCCTCCAAGGGACGGCTCGAGTCAATGAGCAGTTCTTC. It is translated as CASSLQGTARVNEQFF.

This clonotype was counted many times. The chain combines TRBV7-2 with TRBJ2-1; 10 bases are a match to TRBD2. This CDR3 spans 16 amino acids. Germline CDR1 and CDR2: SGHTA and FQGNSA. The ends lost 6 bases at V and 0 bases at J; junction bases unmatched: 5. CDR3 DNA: TGTGCCAGCAGTTTTAGCGGGGGGAGCTCCTACAATGAGCAGTTCTTC. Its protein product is CASSFSGGSSYNEQFF. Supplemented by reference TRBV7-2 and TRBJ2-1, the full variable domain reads GAGVSQSPSNKVTEKGKDVELRCDPISGHTALYWYRQSLGQGLEFLIYFQGNSAPDKSGLPSDRFSAERTGGSVSTLTIQRTQQEDSAVYLCASSFSGGSSYNEQFFGPGTRLTVL.

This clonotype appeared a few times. CDR3 in DNA: TGTGCCAGCAGCCCCTCACGGCAGAACACCGGGGAGCTGTTTTTT. Its translation: CASSPSRQNTGELFF. The gene calls are TRBV7-8 and TRBJ2-2; D gene uncertain. CDR1 is SGHVS and CDR2 is FQNEAQ in the germline V gene. The CDR3 length is 15 residues. V lost 5 bases and J lost 1, with 11 bases in between.

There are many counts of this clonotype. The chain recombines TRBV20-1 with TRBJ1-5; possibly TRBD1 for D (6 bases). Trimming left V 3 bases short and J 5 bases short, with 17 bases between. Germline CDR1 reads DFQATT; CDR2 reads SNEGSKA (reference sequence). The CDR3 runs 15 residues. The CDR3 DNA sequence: TGCAGTGCTAGGCCGGGCAGGGGCAACCATCAGCCCCAGCATTTT. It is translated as CSARPGRGNHQPQHF.

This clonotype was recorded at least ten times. CDR3 residues: CSAGLQGSKVDQPQHF. CDR3 DNA sequence: TGCAGTGCTGGCCTACAGGGGTCAAAAGTAGATCAGCCCCAGCATTTT. The J gene is TRBJ1-5, the V gene TRBV20-1; TRBD1 matches 7 bases. The CDR3 runs to 16 residues. The trim removed 5 bases at V and 5 bases at J, leaving 15 bases unmatched. Germline-derived CDR1 and CDR2 are DFQATT and SNEGSKA (reference sequence).

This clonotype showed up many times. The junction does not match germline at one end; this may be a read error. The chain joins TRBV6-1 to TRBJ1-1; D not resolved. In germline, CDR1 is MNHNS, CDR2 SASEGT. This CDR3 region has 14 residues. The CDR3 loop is CASREGFREGEAFF. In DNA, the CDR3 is TGTGCCAGCAGGGAAGGGTTCAGAGAAGGTGAAGCTTTCTTT.

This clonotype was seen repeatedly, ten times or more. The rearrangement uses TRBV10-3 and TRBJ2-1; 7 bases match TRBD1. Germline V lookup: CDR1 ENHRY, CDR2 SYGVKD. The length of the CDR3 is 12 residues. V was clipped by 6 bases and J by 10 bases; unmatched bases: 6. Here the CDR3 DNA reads TGTGCCATCAGAAACAGGGGATTCGAGCAGTTCTTC. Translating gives CAIRNRGFEQFF.

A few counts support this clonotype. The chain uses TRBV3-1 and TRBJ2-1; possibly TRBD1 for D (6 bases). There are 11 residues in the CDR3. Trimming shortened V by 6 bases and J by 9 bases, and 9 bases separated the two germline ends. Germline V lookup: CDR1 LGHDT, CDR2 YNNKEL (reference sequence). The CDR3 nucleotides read TGTGCCAGCAGTTCAGGGGTTGAGCAGTTCTTC. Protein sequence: CASSSGVEQFF.